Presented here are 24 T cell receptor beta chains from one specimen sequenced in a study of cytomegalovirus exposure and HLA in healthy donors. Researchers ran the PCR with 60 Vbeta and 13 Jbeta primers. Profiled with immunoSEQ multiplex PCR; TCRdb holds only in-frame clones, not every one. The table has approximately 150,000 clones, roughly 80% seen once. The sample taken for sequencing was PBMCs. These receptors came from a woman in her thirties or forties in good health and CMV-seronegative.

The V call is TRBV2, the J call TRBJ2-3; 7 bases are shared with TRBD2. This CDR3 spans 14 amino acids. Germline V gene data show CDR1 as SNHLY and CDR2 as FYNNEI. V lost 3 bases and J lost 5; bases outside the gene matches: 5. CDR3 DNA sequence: TGTGCCAGCAGTGATGGGCGGGAGATAGATACGCAGTATTTT. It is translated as CASSDGREIDTQYF.

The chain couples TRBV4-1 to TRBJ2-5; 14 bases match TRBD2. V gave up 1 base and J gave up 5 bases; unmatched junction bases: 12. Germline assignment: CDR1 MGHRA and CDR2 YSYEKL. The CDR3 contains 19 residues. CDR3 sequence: CASSQGLKPGLAGVETQYF. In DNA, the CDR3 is TGCGCCAGCAGCCAAGGTTTGAAACCGGGACTAGCGGGGGTTGAGACCCAGTACTTC.

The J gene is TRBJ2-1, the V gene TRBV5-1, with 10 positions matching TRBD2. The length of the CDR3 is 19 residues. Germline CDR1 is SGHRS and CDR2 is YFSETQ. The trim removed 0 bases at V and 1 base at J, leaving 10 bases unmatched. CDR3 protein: CASSLVPSGGVGSYNEQFF. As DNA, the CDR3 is TGCGCCAGCAGCTTGGTGCCGAGCGGGGGGGTGGGGTCCTACAATGAGCAGTTCTTC.

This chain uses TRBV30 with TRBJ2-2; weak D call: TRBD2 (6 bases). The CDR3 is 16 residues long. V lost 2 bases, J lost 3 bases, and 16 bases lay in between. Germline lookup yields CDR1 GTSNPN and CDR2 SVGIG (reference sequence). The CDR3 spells CAWSPGGRPHTGELFF. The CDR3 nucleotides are TGTGCCTGGAGTCCCGGGGGACGGCCTCACACCGGGGAGCTGTTTTTT.

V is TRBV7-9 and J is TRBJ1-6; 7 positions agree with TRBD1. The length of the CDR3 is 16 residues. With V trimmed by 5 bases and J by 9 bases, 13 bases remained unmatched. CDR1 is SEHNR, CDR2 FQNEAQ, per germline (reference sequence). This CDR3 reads CASSPGGTVGGSPLHF. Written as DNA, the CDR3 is TGTGCCAGCAGCCCAGGGGGGACAGTCGGAGGTTCACCCCTCCACTTT.

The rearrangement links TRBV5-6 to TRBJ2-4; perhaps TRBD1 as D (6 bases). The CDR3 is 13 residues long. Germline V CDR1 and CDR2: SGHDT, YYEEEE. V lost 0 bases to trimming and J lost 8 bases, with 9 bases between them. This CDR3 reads CASSLAGQDIQYF. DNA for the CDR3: TGTGCCAGCAGCTTGGCGGGACAAGACATTCAGTACTTC.

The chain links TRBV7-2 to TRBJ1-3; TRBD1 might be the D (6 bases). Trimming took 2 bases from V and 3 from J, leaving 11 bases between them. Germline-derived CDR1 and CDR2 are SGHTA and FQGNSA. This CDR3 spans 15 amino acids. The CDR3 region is CASSLPGTFGNTIYF. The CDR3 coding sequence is TGTGCCAGCAGCTTACCCGGGACATTTGGAAACACCATATATTTT.

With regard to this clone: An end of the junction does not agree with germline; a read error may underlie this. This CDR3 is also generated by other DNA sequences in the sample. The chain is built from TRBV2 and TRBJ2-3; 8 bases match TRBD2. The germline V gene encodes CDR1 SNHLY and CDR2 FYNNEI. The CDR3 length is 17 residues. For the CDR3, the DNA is TGTGCCAGCAGGCCTAGCGGGCGCTTTACTAGCACAGATACGCAATATTTT. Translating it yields CASRPSGRFTSTDTQYF.

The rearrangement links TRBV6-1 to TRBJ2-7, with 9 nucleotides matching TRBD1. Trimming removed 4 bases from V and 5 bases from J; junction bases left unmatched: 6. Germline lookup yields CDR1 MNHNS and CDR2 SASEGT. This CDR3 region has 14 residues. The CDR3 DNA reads TGTGCCAGCAGTGGATACAGGGGGCCCAACGAGCAGTACTTC. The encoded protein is CASSGYRGPNEQYF.

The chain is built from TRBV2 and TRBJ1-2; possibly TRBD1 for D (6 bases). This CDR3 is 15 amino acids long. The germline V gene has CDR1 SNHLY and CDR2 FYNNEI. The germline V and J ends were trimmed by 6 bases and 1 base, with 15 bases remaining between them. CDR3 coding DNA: TGTGCCAGCAGACCCCGGACAGATAGTAACTATGGCTACACCTTC. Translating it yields CASRPRTDSNYGYTF.

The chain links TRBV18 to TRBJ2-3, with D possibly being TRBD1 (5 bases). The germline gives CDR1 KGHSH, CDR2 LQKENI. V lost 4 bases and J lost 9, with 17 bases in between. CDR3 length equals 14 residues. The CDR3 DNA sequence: TGTGCCAGCTCACACCCAAGGACACGCACGACGCAGTATTTT. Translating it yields CASSHPRTRTTQYF.

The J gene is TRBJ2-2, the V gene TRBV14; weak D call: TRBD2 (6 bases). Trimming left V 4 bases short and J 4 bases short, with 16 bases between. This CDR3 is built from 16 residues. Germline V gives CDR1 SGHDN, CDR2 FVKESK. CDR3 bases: TGTGCCAGCAGCCTCTTTGGAGGGGTGGTCACCGGGGAGCTGTTTTTT. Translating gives CASSLFGGVVTGELFF.

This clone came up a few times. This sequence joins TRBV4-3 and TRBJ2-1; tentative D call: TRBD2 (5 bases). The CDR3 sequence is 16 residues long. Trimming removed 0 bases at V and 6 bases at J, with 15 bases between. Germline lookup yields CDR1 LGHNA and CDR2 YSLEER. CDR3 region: CASSQEGSGFINEQFF. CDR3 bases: TGCGCCAGCAGCCAAGAAGGAAGCGGATTTATCAATGAGCAGTTCTTC.

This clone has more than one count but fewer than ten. In nucleotides, the CDR3 is TGTGCCAGCAGCTTAGCTCAGGGTCCCTACGAGCAGTACTTC. It encodes CASSLAQGPYEQYF. The chain recombines TRBV11-1 with TRBJ2-7; D possibly corresponds to TRBD1 (5 bases). The V and J ends lost 0 bases and 2 bases respectively, with 8 bases between them. CDR1 and CDR2 (germline): SGHAT, FQDESV (reference sequence). The CDR3 is 14 residues long.

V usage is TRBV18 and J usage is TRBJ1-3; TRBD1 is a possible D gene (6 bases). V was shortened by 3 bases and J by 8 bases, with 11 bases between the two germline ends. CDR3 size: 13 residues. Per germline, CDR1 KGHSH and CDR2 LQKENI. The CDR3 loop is CASSPSGEYTIYF. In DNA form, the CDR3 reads TGTGCCAGCTCACCCTCAGGGGAGTACACCATATATTTT.

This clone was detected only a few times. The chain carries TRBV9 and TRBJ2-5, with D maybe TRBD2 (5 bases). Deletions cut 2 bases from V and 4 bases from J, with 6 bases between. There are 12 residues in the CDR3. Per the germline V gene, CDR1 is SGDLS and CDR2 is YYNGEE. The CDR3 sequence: CASSVRGETQYF. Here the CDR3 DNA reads TGTGCCAGCAGCGTTCGGGGAGAGACCCAGTACTTC. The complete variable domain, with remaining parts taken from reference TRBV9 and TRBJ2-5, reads DSGVTQTPKHLITATGQRVTLRCSPRSGDLSVYWYQQSLDQGLQFLIQYYNGEERAKGNILERFSAQQFPDLHSELNLSSLELGDSALYFCASSVRGETQYFGPGTRLLVL.

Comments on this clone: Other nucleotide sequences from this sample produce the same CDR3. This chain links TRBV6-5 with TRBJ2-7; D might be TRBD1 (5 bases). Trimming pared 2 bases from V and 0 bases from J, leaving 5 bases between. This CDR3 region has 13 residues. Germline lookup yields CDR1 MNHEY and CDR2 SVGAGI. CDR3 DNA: TGTGCCAGCAGTTACGACAGCTCCTACGAGCAGTACTTC. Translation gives CASSYDSSYEQYF.

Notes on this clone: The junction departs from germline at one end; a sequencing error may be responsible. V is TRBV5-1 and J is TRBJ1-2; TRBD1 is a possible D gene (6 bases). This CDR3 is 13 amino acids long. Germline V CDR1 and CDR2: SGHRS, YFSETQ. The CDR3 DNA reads TGCGCCAGCAGTTTACAGGGAAACTATGTCTACACCTTC. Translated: CASSLQGNYVYTF.

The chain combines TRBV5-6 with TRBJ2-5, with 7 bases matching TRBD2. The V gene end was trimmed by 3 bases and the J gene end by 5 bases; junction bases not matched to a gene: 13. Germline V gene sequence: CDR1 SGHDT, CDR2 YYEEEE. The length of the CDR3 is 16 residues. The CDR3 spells CASSSGLAAFRETQYF. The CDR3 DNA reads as TGTGCCAGCAGCTCCGGGCTAGCGGCCTTCCGTGAGACCCAGTACTTC.

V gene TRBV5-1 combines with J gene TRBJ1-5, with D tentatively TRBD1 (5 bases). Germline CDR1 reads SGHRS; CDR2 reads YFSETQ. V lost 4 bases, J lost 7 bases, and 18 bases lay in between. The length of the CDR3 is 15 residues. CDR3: CASSTGLGLEQPQHF. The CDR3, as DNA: TGCGCCAGCAGCACGGGACTAGGCCTAGAGCAGCCCCAGCATTTT.

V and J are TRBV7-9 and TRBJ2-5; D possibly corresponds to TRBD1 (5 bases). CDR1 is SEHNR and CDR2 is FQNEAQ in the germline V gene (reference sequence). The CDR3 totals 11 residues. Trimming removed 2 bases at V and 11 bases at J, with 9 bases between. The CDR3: CASSLQGGQYF. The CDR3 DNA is TGTGCCAGCAGCTTACAGGGTGGACAGTACTTC.

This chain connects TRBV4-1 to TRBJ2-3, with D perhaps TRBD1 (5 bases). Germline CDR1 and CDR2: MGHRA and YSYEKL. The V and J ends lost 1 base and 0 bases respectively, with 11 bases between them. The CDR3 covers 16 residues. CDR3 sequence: CASSQVWAGSTDTQYF. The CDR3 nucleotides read TGCGCCAGCAGCCAAGTATGGGCAGGGAGCACAGATACGCAGTATTTT.

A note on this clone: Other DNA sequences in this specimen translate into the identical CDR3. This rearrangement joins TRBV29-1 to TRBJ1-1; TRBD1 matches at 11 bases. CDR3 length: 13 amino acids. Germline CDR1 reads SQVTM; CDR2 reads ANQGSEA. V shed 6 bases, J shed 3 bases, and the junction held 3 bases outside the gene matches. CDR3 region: CSVRTGGHTEAFF. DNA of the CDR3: TGCAGCGTCCGGACAGGGGGCCACACTGAAGCTTTCTTT.

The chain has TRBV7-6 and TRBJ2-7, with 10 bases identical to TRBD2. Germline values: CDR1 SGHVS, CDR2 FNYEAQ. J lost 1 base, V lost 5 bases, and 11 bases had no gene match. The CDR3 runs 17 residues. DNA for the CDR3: TGTGCCAGCAGCCAAACCCTACTAGCGGGATTATCCTACGAGCAGTACTTC. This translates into CASSQTLLAGLSYEQYF.